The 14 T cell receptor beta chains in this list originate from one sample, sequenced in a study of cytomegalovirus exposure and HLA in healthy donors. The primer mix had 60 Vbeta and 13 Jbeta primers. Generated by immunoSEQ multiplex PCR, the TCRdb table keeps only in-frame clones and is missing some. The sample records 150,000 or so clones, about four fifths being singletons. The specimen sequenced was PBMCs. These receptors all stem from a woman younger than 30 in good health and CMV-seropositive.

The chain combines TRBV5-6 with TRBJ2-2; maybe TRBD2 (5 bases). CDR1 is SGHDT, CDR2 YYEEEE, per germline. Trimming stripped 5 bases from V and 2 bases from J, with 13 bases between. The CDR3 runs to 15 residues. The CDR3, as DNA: TGTGCCAGCAGTTCGATCGGGGTCAACACCGGGGAGCTGTTTTTT. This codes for CASSSIGVNTGELFF. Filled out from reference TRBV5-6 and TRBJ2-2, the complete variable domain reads DAGVTQSPTHLIKTRGQQVTLRCSPKSGHDTVSWYQQALGQGPQFIFQYYEEEERQRGNFPDRFSGHQFPNYSSELNVNALLLGDSALYLCASSSIGVNTGELFFGEGSRLTVL.

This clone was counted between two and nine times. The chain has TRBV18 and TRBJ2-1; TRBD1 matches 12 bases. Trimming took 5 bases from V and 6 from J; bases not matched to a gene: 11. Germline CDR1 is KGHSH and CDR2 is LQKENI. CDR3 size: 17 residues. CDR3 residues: CASSANPGQGAPNEQFF. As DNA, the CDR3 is TGTGCCAGCTCAGCCAACCCGGGACAGGGGGCTCCCAATGAGCAGTTCTTC.

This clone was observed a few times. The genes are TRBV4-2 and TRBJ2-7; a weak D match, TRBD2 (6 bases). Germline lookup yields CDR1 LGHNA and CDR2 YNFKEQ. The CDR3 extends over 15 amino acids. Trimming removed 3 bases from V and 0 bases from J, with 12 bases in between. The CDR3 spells CASSHTGLLSYEQYF. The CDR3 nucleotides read TGTGCCAGCAGCCATACCGGACTACTCTCCTACGAGCAGTACTTC.

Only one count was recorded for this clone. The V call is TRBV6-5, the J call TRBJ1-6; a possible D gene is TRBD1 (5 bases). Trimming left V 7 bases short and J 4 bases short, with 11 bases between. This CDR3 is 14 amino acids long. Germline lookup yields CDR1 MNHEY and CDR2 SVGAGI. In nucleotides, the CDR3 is TGTGCCAGCACCACGGACACGTATAATTCACCCCTCCACTTT. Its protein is CASTTDTYNSPLHF.

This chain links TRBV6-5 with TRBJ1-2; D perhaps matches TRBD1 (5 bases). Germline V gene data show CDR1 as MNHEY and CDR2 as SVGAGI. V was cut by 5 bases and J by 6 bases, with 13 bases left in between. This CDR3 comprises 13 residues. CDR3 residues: CASSPSGNDGYTF. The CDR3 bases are TGTGCCAGCAGTCCCTCAGGGAATGATGGCTACACCTTC.

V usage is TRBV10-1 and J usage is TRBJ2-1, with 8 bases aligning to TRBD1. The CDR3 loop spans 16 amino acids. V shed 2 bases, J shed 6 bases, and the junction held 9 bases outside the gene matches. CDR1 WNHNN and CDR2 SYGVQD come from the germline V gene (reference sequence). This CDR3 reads CASSEPGQGKGNEQFF. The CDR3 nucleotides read TGCGCCAGCAGTGAGCCCGGACAGGGCAAGGGCAATGAGCAGTTCTTC.

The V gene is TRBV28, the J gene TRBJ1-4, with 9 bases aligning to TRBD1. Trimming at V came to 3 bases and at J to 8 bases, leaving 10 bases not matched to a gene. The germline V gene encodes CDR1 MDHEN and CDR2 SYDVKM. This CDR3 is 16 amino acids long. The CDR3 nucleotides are TGTGCCAGCAGTTTCCCCGGCCACAGGGGGCAGGAAAAACTGTTTTTT. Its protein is CASSFPGHRGQEKLFF.

In DNA form, the CDR3 reads TGTGCCAGCAGTTCGCCCCTCCGGGGGGGGAGAAATTCACCCCTCCACTTT. It yields the protein CASSSPLRGGRNSPLHF. V usage is TRBV27 and J usage is TRBJ1-6, with TRBD1 as a possible D gene (5 bases). This CDR3 is 17 amino acids long. V lost 4 bases, J lost 7 bases, and 20 bases lay in between. Germline-derived CDR1 and CDR2 are MNHEY and SMNVEV (reference sequence).

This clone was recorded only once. CDR3 nucleotide sequence: TGTGCCAGCAGTTTCGGCTACGAGCAGTACTTC. Its translation is CASSFGYEQYF. The chain carries TRBV28 and TRBJ2-7; D unresolved. CDR3 length equals 11 residues. The V gene's germline CDR1 is MDHEN and CDR2 SYDVKM. Trimming shortened V by 3 bases and J by 3 bases, and 3 bases separated the two germline ends.

CDR3 loop: CASSSSRYTEAFF. CDR3 nucleotide sequence: TGTGCCAGCAGCTCGAGTCGGTACACTGAAGCTTTCTTT. The chain has TRBV7-9 and TRBJ1-1; D uncertain. V was shortened by 4 bases and J by 3 bases, with 9 bases between the two germline ends. The CDR3 sequence is 13 residues long. The germline V gene has CDR1 SEHNR and CDR2 FQNEAQ (reference sequence).

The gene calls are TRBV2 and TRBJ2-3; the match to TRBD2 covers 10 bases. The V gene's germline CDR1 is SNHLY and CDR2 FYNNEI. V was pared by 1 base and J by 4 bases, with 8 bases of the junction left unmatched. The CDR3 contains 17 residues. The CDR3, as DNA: TGTGCCAGCAGTGAAGATAGACTAGCGGGTCATGCAGATACGCAGTATTTT. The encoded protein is CASSEDRLAGHADTQYF.

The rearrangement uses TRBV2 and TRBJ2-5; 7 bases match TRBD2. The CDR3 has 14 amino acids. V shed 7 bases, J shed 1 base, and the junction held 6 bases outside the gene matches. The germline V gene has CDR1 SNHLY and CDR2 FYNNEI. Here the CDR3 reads CASKMTSFQETQYF. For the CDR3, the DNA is TGTGCCAGCAAGATGACTAGCTTCCAAGAGACCCAGTACTTC. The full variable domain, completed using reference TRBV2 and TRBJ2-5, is EPEVTQTPSHQVTQMGQEVILRCVPISNHLYFYWYRQILGQKVEFLVSFYNNEISEKSEIFDDQFSVERPDGSNFTLKIRSTKLEDSAMYFCASKMTSFQETQYFGPGTRLLVL.

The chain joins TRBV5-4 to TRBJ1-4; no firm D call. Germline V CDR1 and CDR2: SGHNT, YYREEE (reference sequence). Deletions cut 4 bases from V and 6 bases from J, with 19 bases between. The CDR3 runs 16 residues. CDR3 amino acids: CASSRLVSNEDEKLFF. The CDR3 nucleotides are TGTGCCAGCAGCCGCCTCGTTTCAAATGAGGATGAAAAACTGTTTTTT.

The CDR3 sequence is CASSLSRSVTRYNEQFF. Here the CDR3 DNA reads TGTGCCAGCAGTTTATCCCGAAGTGTTACCCGGTACAATGAGCAGTTCTTC. The gene calls are TRBV28 and TRBJ2-1; D ambiguous. Germline CDR1 and CDR2: MDHEN and SYDVKM. Trimming stripped 1 base from V and 4 bases from J, with 17 bases between. The CDR3 totals 17 residues.